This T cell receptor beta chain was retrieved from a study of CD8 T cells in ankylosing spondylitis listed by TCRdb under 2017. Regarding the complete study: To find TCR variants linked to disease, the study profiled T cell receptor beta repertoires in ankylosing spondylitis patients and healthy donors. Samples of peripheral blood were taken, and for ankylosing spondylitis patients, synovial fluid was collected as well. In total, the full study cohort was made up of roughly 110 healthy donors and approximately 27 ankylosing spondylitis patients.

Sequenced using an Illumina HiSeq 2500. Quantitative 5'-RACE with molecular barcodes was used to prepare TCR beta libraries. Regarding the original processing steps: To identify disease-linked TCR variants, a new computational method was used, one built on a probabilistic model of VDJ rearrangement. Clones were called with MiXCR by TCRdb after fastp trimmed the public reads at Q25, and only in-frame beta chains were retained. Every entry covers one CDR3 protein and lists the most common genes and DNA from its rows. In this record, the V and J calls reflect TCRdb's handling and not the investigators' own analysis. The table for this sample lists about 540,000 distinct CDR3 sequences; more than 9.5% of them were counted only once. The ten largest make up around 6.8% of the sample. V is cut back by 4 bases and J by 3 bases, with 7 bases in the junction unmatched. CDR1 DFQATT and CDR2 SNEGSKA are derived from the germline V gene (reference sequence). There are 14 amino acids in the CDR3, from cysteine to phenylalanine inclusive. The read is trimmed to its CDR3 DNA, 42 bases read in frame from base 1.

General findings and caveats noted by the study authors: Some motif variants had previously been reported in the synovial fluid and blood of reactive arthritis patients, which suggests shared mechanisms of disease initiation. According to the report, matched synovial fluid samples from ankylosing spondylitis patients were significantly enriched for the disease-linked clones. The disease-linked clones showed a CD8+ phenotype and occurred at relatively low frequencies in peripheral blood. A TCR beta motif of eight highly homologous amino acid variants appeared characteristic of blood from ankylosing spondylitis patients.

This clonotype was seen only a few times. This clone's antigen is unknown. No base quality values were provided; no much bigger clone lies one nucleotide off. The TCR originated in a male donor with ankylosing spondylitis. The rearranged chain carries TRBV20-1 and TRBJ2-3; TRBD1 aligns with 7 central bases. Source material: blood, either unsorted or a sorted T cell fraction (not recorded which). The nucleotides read TGCAGTGCTACCGGACAGGAGGTGACAGATACGCAGTATTTT. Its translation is CSATGQEVTDTQYF.